This is a list of T cell receptor beta chains from one sample in a study of blood T cell repertoires in COVID-19. Here immunoSEQ multiplex PCR was the method, and the copy in TCRdb shows in-frame clones only, minus some. This table has about 110,000 clones, approximately 82% appearing once. Specimen: peripheral blood. The receptor source for this set is a woman of 80 years or more with active or convalescent COVID-19. Both conserved end residues are part of each CDR3. D genes are given only for firm matches. The size entry is marked missing in some rows and otherwise reads once, few, many or a size class.

v_gene	d_gene	j_gene	abundance	CDR3nt	CDR3aa
TRBV19	-	TRBJ1-3	-	TGTGCCACCTCCGGTGGGACATCCGGCAACACCATATATTTT	CATSGGTSGNTIYF
TRBV5-8	TRBD2	TRBJ2-4	-	TGTGCCAGCAGCTTGGGGCTGACTAGCGGGTTAGCCAAAAACATTCAGTACTTC	CASSLGLTSGLAKNIQYF
TRBV9	-	TRBJ2-5	-	TGTGCCAGCAGCCCGGGGGGCCGGGGGGACTTCGCACAAGAGACCCAGTACTTC	CASSPGGRGDFAQETQYF
TRBV7-9	-	TRBJ2-1	once	TGTGCCAGCAGCTTCTCAACGGAGAGGGATGAGCAGTTCTTC	CASSFSTERDEQFF
TRBV7-2	TRBD2	TRBJ2-2	-	TGTGCCAGCAGCTTAGGACTAGCGCTTGGCGCCGGGGAGCTGTTTTTT	CASSLGLALGAGELFF
TRBV19	TRBD2	TRBJ2-1	-	TGTGCCAGTAGTTCCCGACTAGCGTCCTACAATGAGCAGTTCTTC	CASSSRLASYNEQFF
TRBV27	TRBD2	TRBJ2-5	-	TGTGCCAGCAGTTTATGGGCGGGAGGCCTAGAGACCCAGTACTTC	CASSLWAGGLETQYF
TRBV5-1	-	TRBJ2-7	-	TGCGCCAGCAGACGATCGGCAGGGTATTACGAGCAGTACTTC	CASRRSAGYYEQYF
TRBV15	TRBD1	TRBJ1-6	few	TGTGCCACCAGCCCCACAGGGGGAGGTTCACCCCTCCACTTT	CATSPTGGGSPLHF
TRBV2	-	TRBJ2-7	-	TGTGCCAGCAGTTTGGGTGGGGGGTCATATTCGGGCTCCTACGAGCAGTACTTC	CASSLGGGSYSGSYEQYF
TRBV6-1	-	TRBJ1-2	-	TGTGCCAGCAGTGATTGGGAGCTGGGCTACACCTTC	CASSDWELGYTF
TRBV12-3/TRBV12-4	TRBD1	TRBJ2-4	-	TGTGCCAGCAGGGCCGGGACAGAAAACATTCAGTACTTC	CASRAGTENIQYF
TRBV6-4	-	TRBJ2-1	-	TGTGCCAGCAGACTAGAGGGAAGCCCCGGGGAGCAGTTCTTC	CASRLEGSPGEQFF
TRBV28	-	TRBJ2-1	-	TGTGCCAGCAGTTCTAGTCTAGCAGATACGAATGAGCAGTTCTTC	CASSSSLADTNEQFF
TRBV5-1	-	TRBJ1-1	-	TGCGCCAGCAGCTTAACAGGGTCCTTCGCTACTGAAGCTTTCTTT	CASSLTGSFATEAFF
TRBV30	-	TRBJ2-7	-	TGTGCCTGGAGTAGGTCGGGGGACTGGAACGAGCAGTACTTC	CAWSRSGDWNEQYF
TRBV28	-	TRBJ2-1	-	TGTGCCAGCAGTACCCGACTCAAATCCCGCAATGAGCAGTTCTTC	CASSTRLKSRNEQFF
TRBV28	-	TRBJ2-2	-	TGTGCCAGCAGTTCCCCCATTACCGGGGAGCTGTTTTTT	CASSSPITGELFF
TRBV14	TRBD1	TRBJ2-7	-	TGTGCCAGCAGCCAAGGGACAGGGAGAGAGCAGTACTTC	CASSQGTGREQYF
TRBV28	-	TRBJ2-6	-	TGTGCCAGCAGTTTACAGGGGATCTCTGGGGCCAACGTCCTGACTTTC	CASSLQGISGANVLTF